This T cell receptor beta chain was profiled in a study of blood T cell repertoires in COVID-19. Study-level background: The United States, Italy and Spain were the sources of the acute and convalescent COVID-19 samples. PBMCs, B-cell-depleted T cells, or T cells provided the cDNA or gDNA that made up the material.

In regard to this clone: The junction differs from germline at one of its ends, possibly a read error.

Enrollment of patients from Seattle took place during active infection, with longitudinal follow-up. CDR3 length equals 15 residues. From germline, CDR1 is SGHNT and CDR2 YENEEA. Per the study methods: Estimated nucleated cell counts came from reference gene primer amplification. TCRdb's table, derived via immunoSEQ multiplex PCR, lists solely in-frame clones and lacks some. V and J calls and clone size follow that table, whereas D and trimming were derived from the DNA. The data hold 300,000 to 400,000 clones, with around 87% observed a single time. The source of this sequence is a woman aged 45-65 years with COVID-19, enrolled during active disease. The rearrangement joins TRBV11-3 to TRBJ2-7, with 10 bases matching TRBD1. Sequenced material: peripheral blood. The CDR3 DNA is TGTGCCAGCAGCCTAGACGGGACAGGGGTCGGCGAGCAGTACTTC. Amino acids: CASSLDGTGVGEQYF.